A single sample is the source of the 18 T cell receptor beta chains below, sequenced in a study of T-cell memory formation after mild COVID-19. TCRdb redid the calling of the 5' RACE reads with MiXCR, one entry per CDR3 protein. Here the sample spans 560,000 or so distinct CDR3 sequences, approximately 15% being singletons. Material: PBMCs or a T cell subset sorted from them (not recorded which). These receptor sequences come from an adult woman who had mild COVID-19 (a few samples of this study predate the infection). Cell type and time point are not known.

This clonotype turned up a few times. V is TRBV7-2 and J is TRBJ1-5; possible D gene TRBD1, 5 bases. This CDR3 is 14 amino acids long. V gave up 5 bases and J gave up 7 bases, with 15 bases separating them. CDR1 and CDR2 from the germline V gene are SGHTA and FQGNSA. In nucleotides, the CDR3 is TGTGCCAGCAGCATTAGGAGGGGAGAGCAGCCCCAGCATTTT. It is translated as CASSIRRGEQPQHF.

The CDR3 coding sequence is TGTGCCAGCAGCCAAGGACGGGGGGGCCAGGAGACCCAGTACTTC. Residues: CASSQGRGGQETQYF. The chain couples TRBV4-2 to TRBJ2-5; 8 bases agree with TRBD2. CDR3 length: 15 amino acids. Losses at the gene ends were 1 base for V and 5 bases for J; bases not matched to a gene: 6. Per germline, CDR1 LGHNA and CDR2 YNFKEQ.

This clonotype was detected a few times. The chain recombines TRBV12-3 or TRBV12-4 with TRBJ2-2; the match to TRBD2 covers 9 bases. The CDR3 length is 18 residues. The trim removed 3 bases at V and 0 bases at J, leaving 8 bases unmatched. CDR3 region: CASSFSDLAGSNTGELFF. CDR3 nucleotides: TGTGCCAGCAGTTTTAGTGACCTAGCGGGGTCGAACACCGGGGAGCTGTTTTTT.

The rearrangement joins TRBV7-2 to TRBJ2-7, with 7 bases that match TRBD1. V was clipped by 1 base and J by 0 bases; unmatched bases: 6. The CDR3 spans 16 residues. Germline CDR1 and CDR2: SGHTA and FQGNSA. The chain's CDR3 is CASSLVIGGSSYEQYF. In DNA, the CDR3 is TGTGCCAGCAGCTTAGTCATAGGGGGCTCCTCCTACGAGCAGTACTTC.

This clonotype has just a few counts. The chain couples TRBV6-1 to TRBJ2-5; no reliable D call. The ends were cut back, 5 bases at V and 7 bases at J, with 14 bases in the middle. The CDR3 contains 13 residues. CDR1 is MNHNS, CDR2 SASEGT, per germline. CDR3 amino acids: CASSMTRSGTQYF. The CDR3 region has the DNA TGTGCCAGCAGTATGACTCGGTCGGGGACCCAGTACTTC.

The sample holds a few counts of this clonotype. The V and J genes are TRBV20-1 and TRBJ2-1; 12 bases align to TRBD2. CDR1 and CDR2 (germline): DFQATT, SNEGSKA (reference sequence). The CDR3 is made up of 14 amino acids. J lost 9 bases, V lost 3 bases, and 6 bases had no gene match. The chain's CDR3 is CSARLTSGGAEQFF. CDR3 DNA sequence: TGCAGTGCTAGGTTGACTAGCGGGGGAGCTGAGCAGTTCTTC.

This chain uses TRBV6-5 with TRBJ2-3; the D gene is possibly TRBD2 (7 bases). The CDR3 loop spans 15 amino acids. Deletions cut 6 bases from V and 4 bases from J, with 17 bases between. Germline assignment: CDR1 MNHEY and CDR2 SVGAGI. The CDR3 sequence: CASSRTGGAADTQYF. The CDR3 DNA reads TGTGCCAGCAGCCGTACTGGGGGGGCGGCAGATACGCAGTATTTT.

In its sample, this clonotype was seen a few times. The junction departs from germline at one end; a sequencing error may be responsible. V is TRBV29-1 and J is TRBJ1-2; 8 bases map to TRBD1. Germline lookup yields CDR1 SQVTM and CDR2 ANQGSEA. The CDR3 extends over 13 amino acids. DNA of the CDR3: TGCAGCACAAGACAGGGGTCTAACTACGGCTACACCTTC. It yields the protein CSTRQGSNYGYTF.

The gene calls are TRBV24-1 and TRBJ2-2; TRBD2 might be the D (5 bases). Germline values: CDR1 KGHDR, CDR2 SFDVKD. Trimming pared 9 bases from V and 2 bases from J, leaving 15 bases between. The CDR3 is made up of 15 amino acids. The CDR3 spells CATSRGQTNTGELFF. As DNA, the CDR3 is TGTGCCACCTCCCGCGGGCAGACTAACACCGGGGAGCTGTTTTTT.

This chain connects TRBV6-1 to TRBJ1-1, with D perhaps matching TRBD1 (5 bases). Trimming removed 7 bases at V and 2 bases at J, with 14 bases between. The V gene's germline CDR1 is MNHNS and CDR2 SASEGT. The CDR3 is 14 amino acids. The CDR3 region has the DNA TGTGCCAGCAATGCCGGGACTGCTAACACTGAAGCTTTCTTT. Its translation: CASNAGTANTEAFF.

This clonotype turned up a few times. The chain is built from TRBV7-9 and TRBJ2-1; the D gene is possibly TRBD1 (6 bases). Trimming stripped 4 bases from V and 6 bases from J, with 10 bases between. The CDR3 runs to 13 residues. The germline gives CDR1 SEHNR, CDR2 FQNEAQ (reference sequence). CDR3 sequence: CASSSIGGNEQFF. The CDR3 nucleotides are TGTGCCAGCAGCTCTATAGGGGGCAATGAGCAGTTCTTC. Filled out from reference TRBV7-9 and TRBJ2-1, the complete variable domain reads DTGVSQNPRHKITKRGQNVTFRCDPISEHNRLYWYRQTLGQGPEFLTYFQNEAQLEKSRLLSDRFSAERPKGSFSTLEIQRTEQGDSAMYLCASSSIGGNEQFFGPGTRLTVL.

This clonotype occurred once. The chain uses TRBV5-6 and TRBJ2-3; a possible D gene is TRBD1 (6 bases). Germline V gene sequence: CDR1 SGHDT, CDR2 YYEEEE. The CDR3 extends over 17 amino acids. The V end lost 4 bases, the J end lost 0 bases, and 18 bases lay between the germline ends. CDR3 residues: CASSNRVSSFSTDTQYF. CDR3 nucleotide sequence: TGTGCCAGCAGCAACAGGGTATCATCTTTTAGCACAGATACGCAGTATTTT. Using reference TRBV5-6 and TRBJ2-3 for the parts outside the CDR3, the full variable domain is DAGVTQSPTHLIKTRGQQVTLRCSPKSGHDTVSWYQQALGQGPQFIFQYYEEEERQRGNFPDRFSGHQFPNYSSELNVNALLLGDSALYLCASSNRVSSFSTDTQYFGPGTRLTVL.

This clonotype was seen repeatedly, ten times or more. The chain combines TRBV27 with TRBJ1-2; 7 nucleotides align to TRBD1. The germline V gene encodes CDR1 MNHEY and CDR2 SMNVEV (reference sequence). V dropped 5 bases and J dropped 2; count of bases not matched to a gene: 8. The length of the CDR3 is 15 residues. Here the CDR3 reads CASSPQGKKNYGYTF. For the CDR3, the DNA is TGTGCCAGCAGTCCACAGGGGAAAAAGAACTATGGCTACACCTTC.

This CDR3 is CSAIDSSQETQYF. CDR3 DNA sequence: TGCAGTGCTATCGACTCTAGCCAAGAGACCCAGTACTTC. V and J are TRBV20-1 and TRBJ2-5; D gene uncertain. The length of the CDR3 is 13 residues. The V end was cut by 4 bases, the J end by 1 base, with 10 bases between. The germline CDR1 and CDR2 sequences are DFQATT and SNEGSKA (reference sequence).

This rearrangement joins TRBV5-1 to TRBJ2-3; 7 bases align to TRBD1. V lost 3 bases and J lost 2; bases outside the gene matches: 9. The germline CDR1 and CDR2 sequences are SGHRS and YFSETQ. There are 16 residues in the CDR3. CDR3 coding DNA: TGCGCCAGCAGCTACAACCTGGGACAGCTCACAGATACGCAGTATTTT. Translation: CASSYNLGQLTDTQYF.

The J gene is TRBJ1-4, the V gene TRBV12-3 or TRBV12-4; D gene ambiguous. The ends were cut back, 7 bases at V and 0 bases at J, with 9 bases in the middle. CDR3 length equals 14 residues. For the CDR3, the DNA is TGTGCCAGCACCAGACCTGCAACTAATGAAAAACTGTTTTTT. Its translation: CASTRPATNEKLFF.

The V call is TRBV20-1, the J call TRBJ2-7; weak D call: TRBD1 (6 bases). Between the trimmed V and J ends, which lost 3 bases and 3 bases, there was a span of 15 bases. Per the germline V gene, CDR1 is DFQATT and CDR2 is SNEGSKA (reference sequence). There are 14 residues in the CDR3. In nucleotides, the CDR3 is TGCAGTGCTAGCCCCCTCGGACAGCTCTACGAGCAGTACTTC. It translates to CSASPLGQLYEQYF.

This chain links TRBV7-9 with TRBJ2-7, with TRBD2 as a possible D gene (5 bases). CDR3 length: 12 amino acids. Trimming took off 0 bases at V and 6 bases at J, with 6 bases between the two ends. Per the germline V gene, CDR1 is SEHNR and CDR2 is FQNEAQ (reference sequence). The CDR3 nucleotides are TGTGCCAGCAGCTTAGCAGGGAGCGAGCAGTACTTC. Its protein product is CASSLAGSEQYF.